This TCR beta chain was recovered during a study of human T cells and chemical hapten exposure. For the library, individual cDNA molecules each received unique molecular identifiers. TCRdb itself ran the RACE reads through MiXCR, one entry per CDR3 protein. The data show approximately 96,000 distinct CDR3 sequences, 9.3% seen once. Time point of the sample: patch test 2, 6 weeks after DPC sensitization. The treatment: therapeutic diphenylcyclopropenone sensitization with weekly scalp DPC. This clonotype was seen repeatedly, ten times or more. V lost 6 bases to trimming and J lost 7 bases; unmatched junction nucleotides: 12. CDR1 is SGHTA and CDR2 is FQGTGA in the germline V gene. The CDR3 runs to 18 residues.

This clonotype was sampled from a woman aged 40 to 55 with alopecia areata. Some clones in this sample may be carry-over from other donors' samples. The material sequenced was whole blood, taken in connection with sensitization to the hapten diphenylcyclopropenone (DPC). The chain joins TRBV7-3 to TRBJ2-2; 15 bases line up with TRBD2. CDR3 in DNA: TGTGCCAGCAGGCCGACGGGACTAGCGGGAGGATACGACGGGGAGCTGTTTTTT. Amino acid sequence: CASRPTGLAGGYDGELFF.